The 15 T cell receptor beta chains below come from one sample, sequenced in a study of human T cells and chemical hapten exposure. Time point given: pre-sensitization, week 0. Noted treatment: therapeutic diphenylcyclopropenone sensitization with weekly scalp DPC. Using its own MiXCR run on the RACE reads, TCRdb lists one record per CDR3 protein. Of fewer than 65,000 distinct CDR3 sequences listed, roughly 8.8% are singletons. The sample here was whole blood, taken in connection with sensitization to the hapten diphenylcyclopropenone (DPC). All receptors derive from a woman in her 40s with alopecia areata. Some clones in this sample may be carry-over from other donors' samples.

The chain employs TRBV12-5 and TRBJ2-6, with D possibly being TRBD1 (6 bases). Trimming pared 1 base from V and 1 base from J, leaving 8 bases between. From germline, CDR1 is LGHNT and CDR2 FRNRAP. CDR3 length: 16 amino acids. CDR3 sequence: CASGLGTGSGANVLTF. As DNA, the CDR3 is TGTGCTAGTGGTTTGGGCACAGGGTCTGGGGCCAACGTCCTGACTTTC.

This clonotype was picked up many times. CDR3 amino acids: CASSPLAGADNEQFF. Here the CDR3 DNA reads TGTGCCAGCAGCCCCCTGGCGGGGGCCGACAATGAGCAGTTCTTC. The V and J genes are TRBV5-6 and TRBJ2-1, with D maybe TRBD2 (7 bases). The CDR3 spans 15 residues. V was cut by 4 bases and J by 5 bases, with 16 bases left in between. The germline CDR1 and CDR2 sequences are SGHDT and YYEEEE. Drawing the rest from reference TRBV5-6 and TRBJ2-1, the complete variable domain is DAGVTQSPTHLIKTRGQQVTLRCSPKSGHDTVSWYQQALGQGPQFIFQYYEEEERQRGNFPDRFSGHQFPNYSSELNVNALLLGDSALYLCASSPLAGADNEQFFGPGTRLTVL.

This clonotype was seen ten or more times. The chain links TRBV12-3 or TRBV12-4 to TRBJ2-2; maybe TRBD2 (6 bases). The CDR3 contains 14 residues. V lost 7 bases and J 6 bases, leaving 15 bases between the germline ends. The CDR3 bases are TGTGCCAGCAACTTGGAGGGAAGGTCCGGGGAGCTGTTTTTT. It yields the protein CASNLEGRSGELFF.

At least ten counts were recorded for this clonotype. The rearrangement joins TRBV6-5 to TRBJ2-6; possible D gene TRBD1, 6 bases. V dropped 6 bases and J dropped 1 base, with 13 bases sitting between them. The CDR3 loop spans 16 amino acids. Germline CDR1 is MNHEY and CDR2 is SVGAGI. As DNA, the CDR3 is TGTGCCAGCAGGCCAGGGGCCCATTCTGGGGCCAACGTCCTGACTTTC. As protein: CASRPGAHSGANVLTF.

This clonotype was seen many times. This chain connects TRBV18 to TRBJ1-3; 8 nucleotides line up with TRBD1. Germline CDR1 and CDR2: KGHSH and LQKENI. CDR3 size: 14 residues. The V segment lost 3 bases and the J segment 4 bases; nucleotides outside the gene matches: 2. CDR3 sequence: CASSPTGDGNTIYF. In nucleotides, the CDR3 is TGTGCCAGCTCACCGACAGGGGACGGAAACACCATATATTTT.

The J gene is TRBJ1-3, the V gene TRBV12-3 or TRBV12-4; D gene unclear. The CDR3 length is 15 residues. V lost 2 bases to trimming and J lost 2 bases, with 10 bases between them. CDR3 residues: CASSLNRIPGNTIYF. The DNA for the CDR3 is TGTGCCAGCAGTTTAAACAGAATTCCTGGAAACACCATATATTTT.

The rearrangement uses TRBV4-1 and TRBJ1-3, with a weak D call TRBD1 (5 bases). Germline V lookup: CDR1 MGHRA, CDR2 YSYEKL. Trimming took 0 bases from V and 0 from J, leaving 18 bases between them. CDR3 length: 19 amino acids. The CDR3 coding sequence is TGCGCCAGCAGCCAAGAGTTTGGTAACAGGCGGATCTCTGGAAACACCATATATTTT. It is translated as CASSQEFGNRRISGNTIYF.

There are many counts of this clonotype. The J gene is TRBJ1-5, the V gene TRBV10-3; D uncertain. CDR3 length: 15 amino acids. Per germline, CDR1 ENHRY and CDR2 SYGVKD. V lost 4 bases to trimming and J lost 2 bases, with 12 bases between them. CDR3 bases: TGTGCCATCAGTGCCCAAGAGAGGGGCAATCAGCCCCAGCATTTT. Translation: CAISAQERGNQPQHF.

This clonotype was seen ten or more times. The CDR3 region is CASSLWTGDETQYF. For the CDR3, the DNA is TGTGCCAGCAGCTTATGGACAGGGGATGAGACCCAGTACTTC. The chain employs TRBV7-9 and TRBJ2-5, with 9 positions matching TRBD1. CDR1 is SEHNR and CDR2 is FQNEAQ in the germline V gene (reference sequence). Trimming took 2 bases from V and 5 from J; bases not matched to a gene: 3. The CDR3 has 14 residues.

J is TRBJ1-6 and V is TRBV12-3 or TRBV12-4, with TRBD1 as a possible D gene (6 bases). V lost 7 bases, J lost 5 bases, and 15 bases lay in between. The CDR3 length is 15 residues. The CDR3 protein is CASKKRGADNSPLHF. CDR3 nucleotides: TGTGCCAGCAAAAAAAGGGGGGCCGATAATTCACCCCTCCACTTT.

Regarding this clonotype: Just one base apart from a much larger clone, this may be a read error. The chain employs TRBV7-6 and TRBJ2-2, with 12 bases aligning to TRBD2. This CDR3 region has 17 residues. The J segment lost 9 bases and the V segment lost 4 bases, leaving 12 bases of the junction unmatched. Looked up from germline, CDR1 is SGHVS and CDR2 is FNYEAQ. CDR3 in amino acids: CASSSPLAGGRPWELFF. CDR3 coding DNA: TGTGCCAGCAGCTCCCCACTAGCGGGGGGCCGTCCCTGGGAGCTGTTTTTT.

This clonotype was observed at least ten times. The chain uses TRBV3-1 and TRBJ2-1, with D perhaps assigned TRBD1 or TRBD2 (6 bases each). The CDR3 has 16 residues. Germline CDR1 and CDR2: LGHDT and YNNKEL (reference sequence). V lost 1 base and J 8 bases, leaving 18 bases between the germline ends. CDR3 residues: CASSQVGPGAGHEQFF. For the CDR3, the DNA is TGTGCCAGCAGCCAAGTTGGCCCGGGGGCCGGGCATGAGCAGTTCTTC.

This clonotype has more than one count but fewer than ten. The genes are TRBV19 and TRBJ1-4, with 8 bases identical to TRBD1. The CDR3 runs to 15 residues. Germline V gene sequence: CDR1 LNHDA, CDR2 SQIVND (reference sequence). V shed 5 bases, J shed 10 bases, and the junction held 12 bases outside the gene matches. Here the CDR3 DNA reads TGTGCCAGTAGTGCCGGGACAGGCTCGTCAGGAAAACTGTTTTTT. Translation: CASSAGTGSSGKLFF.

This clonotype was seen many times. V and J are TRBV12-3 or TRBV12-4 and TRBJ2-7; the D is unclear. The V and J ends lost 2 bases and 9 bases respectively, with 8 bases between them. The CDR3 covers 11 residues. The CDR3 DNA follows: TGTGCCAGCAGTTTAATAGGGCGGCAGTACTTC. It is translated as CASSLIGRQYF.

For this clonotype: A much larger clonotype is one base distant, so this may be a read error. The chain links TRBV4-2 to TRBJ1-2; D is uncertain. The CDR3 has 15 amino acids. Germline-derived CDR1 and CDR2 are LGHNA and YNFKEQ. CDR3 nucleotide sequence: TGTGCCAGCAGCCAAGAACCGGAGCTCCAGTATGGCTACAACTTC. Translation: CASSQEPELQYGYNF.